Given below is one T cell receptor beta chain in context. Its antigen is undetermined. V lost 5 bases and J 5 bases, leaving 12 bases between the germline ends. CDR1 MNHEY and CDR2 SMNVEV come from the germline V gene (reference sequence). There are 14 residues in the CDR3. These data originate in a study of CD8 T cells in Susac syndrome. Study-wide results and limits: The study admitted that it had a relatively small number of individuals in its TCR sequencing and HLA analysis.

A quantity of roughly 0.5 to 1 ug RNA underwent reverse transcription using random hexamers. The method of amplification for TCR beta CDR3 was immunoSEQ multiplex PCR, covering 54 Vbeta and 13 Jbeta. One entry per CDR3 protein, called by TCRdb with MiXCR from the immunoSEQ multiplex PCR reads. The table includes 330,000 or so distinct CDR3 sequences, 75% to 90% detected once. CD8+ and CD4+ T cells from blood underwent TCR beta sequencing, which was carried out in a high-throughput format. The multiple sclerosis controls were treatment-naive patients, and their relapsing-remitting disease was stable or active.

The sample was CD8+ T cells from PBMCs. This chain links TRBV27 with TRBJ2-2; D remains unclear. The clonotype comes from a human donor with multiple sclerosis. CDR3 bases: TGTGCCAGCAGTCCGGACCGTACTACCGGGGAGCTGTTTTTT. This codes for CASSPDRTTGELFF.